This TCR beta chain was documented in a study of a mutant IDH1 vaccine in newly diagnosed glioma listed by TCRdb under 2021. About the investigation overall: Eight vaccinations were administered to patients in weeks 1, 3, 5, 7, 11, 15, 19 and 23, corresponding to visits V03 through V10. In the chemotherapy-containing groups, vaccination started alongside temozolomide cycles, whereas in patients who had radiotherapy alone it started 4-6 weeks after radiotherapy. Of the approximately 35 treated patients, approximately 62% were male and about 40% were female, and a mean age of approximately 40 years was recorded. Before enrollment, most patients had been given radiochemotherapy with temozolomide as standard therapy, while the rest had received either radiotherapy alone or temozolomide alone. Peripheral blood samples were drawn at six visits, namely V03 (baseline), V05, V07, V10, V12 and V13. Longitudinal TCRB deep sequencing was performed for about two dozen treated patients wherever samples were available for exploratory analyses. General study outcomes and caveats: Pseudoprogression appeared unrelated to alterations in the top peripheral T cell clonotypes detected by TCRB sequencing. The authors noted that analyses of patient blood samples could not be reproduced because of sample limitations. Availability determined which PBMC samples were chosen for TCRB deep sequencing. Immune responses induced by the vaccine were seen in around 93% of patients across multiple MHC alleles.

The library was prepared using the immunoSEQ multiplex PCR assay. The hsTCRB Kit was used according to the manufacturer's protocol to amplify rearranged TCR beta chain sequences. TCRB libraries were sequenced on an Illumina MiSeq. Per the source publication's procedure: The kit vendor's proprietary platform handled demultiplexing, trimming and gene mapping. What TCRdb holds here is the immuneACCESS table cut down to in-frame rearrangements. Part of the clones is not present; checked against another copy, under half of the missing clones reflect an unresolved V gene, and the others are unexplained. V and J calls and clone size are those listed in that table; D and trimming were worked out from the DNA. This sample lists around 78,000 clones; 65% to 90% were detected once. Of the sample, 2% to 2.5% falls within the top ten clones. In the case of this clone: What this receptor recognizes is not known. No clone much larger than this one lies a single base away; base qualities are absent.

Sample time point, as interpreted from the label and publication: week 23, last vaccination. Each vaccine dose, consisting of 300 ug of a 20-mer mutant IDH1 peptide in Montanide, was administered subcutaneously with topical imiquimod. Donors had newly diagnosed WHO grade 3 or 4 IDH1-mutant astrocytomas with loss of nuclear ATRX. The samples were drawn from NOA16, a multicentre, single-arm, open-label phase I trial in Germany that tested a mutant IDH1 peptide vaccine in humans for the first time. Genomic DNA for TCRB sequencing was isolated from EDTA blood with the DNeasy Blood and Tissue Kit. The CDR3 starts with the cysteine, ends with the phenylalanine, and has 12 residues. The kept DNA is CDR3 alone, 36 bases in frame from the first base. V gives up 9 bases and J gives up 3 bases, and the segment between their germline ends measures 9 bases. The germline V gene supplies CDR1 MNHNS and CDR2 SASEGT.

The chain is encoded by TRBV6-1 joined to TRBJ1-5, with TRBD1 tentatively as D gene (5 bases match). This specimen was PBMCs, taken from a glioma patient whose treatment included an IDH1 peptide vaccine. The receptor comes from a man aged 30 to 39 with glioma. Some clones in this sample may be carry-over from other donors' samples. The nucleotide sequence is given as TGTGCCAGTGGACACCCCAATCAGCCCCAGCATTTT. It codes for CASGHPNQPQHF.